These 24 T cell receptor beta chains came from one sample sequenced in a study of glioma-infiltrating T cells. Using RNA template, CDR3s of TCR alpha and beta were amplified with iRepertoire arm-PCR. TCRdb passed the multiplex PCR reads through MiXCR, listing each CDR3 protein once. The table records approximately 110,000 distinct CDR3 sequences, roughly 20% of them present only once. The sample taken for sequencing was glioma tissue, nonneoplastic brain tissue, or PBMCs (not recorded which). The origin of the receptors is a human donor with low-grade glioma or glioblastoma, undergoing nonglioma brain surgery, or in good health (not recorded which).

The table lists this clonotype with many counts. This chain uses TRBV20-1 with TRBJ2-7; 8 nucleotides align to TRBD2. Germline lookup yields CDR1 DFQATT and CDR2 SNEGSKA (reference sequence). This CDR3 is built from 14 residues. V trimming: 5 bases; J trimming: 3 bases; junction bases outside the gene matches: 9. Here the CDR3 reads CSAWLTGLVYEQYF. The DNA for the CDR3 is TGCAGTGCTTGGCTTACGGGACTAGTCTACGAGCAGTACTTC.

This clonotype has ten or more counts. V is TRBV4-3 and J is TRBJ1-1, with D unresolved. Germline values: CDR1 LGHNA, CDR2 YSLEER. The CDR3 is 14 amino acids. The ends were cut back, 4 bases at V and 5 bases at J, with 14 bases in the middle. As DNA, the CDR3 is TGCGCCAGCAGCCCAAGGAGTGGGTGGACTGAAGCTTTCTTT. Protein: CASSPRSGWTEAFF.

This sequence joins TRBV7-9 and TRBJ2-2; D is ambiguous. The V gene lost 2 bases and the J gene lost 6 bases, with 7 bases spanning the gap. In germline, CDR1 is SEHNR, CDR2 FQNEAQ (reference sequence). This CDR3 has 13 amino acids. CDR3 in amino acids: CASSLSWSGELFF. The CDR3 DNA reads as TGTGCCAGCAGCTTATCTTGGTCCGGGGAGCTGTTTTTT.

This clonotype was recorded many times. This chain joins TRBV20-1 and TRBJ2-1; D perhaps matches TRBD2 (5 bases). V lost 3 bases and J 0 bases, leaving 9 bases between the germline ends. This CDR3 comprises 14 residues. Germline V gene data show CDR1 as DFQATT and CDR2 as SNEGSKA (reference sequence). The CDR3 sequence: CSASRGSSYNEQFF. The DNA of the CDR3 is TGCAGTGCTAGTAGAGGGAGCTCCTACAATGAGCAGTTCTTC.

This clonotype has a handful of counts. This chain uses TRBV9 with TRBJ2-7; 10 bases are shared with TRBD1. Germline V CDR1 and CDR2: SGDLS, YYNGEE. The CDR3 is 14 residues long. V lost 3 bases to trimming and J lost 4 bases; unmatched junction nucleotides: 4. The CDR3 nucleotides are TGTGCCAGCAGCGCCCGACAGGGGGCGTACGAGCAGTACTTC. It yields the protein CASSARQGAYEQYF.

The rearrangement joins TRBV15 to TRBJ2-5, with 8 bases aligning to TRBD1. The CDR3 is 16 amino acids. The J segment lost 4 bases and the V segment lost 5 bases, leaving 12 bases of the junction unmatched. The germline CDR1 and CDR2 sequences are LNHNV and YYDKDF (reference sequence). CDR3 protein: CATSAFRGPRRETQYF. In DNA, the CDR3 is TGTGCCACCAGCGCGTTCAGGGGGCCCCGGAGAGAGACCCAGTACTTC.

This clonotype appeared a few times. A much larger clone sits a single nucleotide away, making a read error possible. V is TRBV6-1 and J is TRBJ1-3, with D tentatively TRBD1 (5 bases). The CDR3 length is 14 residues. V was trimmed by 6 bases and J by 2 bases, leaving 11 bases between them. Germline CDR1 reads MNHNS; CDR2 reads SASEGT. This chain's CDR3 is CASSTGTAGNTIYF. CDR3 bases: TGTGCCAGCAGCACCGGGACGGCTGGAAACACCATATATTTT.

The chain combines TRBV5-1 with TRBJ2-7, with 7 bases fitting TRBD1. The CDR3 loop spans 15 amino acids. J was trimmed by 0 bases and V by 3 bases; bases with no gene match: 6. CDR1 and CDR2 (germline): SGHRS, YFSETQ. This CDR3 reads CASSYGTDRSYEQYF. CDR3 nucleotides: TGCGCCAGCAGCTACGGGACAGACCGCTCCTACGAGCAGTACTTC.

The chain employs TRBV4-2 and TRBJ2-6; a possible D gene is TRBD2 (5 bases). With 5 bases removed from V and 4 bases from J, the gap between germline ends came to 9 bases. Germline values: CDR1 LGHNA, CDR2 YNFKEQ. This CDR3 spans 14 amino acids. The CDR3 coding sequence is TGTGCCAGCAGCTTATGGAGGGGGGCCAACGTCCTGACTTTC. Residues: CASSLWRGANVLTF.

This clonotype came up a few times. The gene calls are TRBV7-2 and TRBJ2-7; 7 bases align to TRBD1. Trimming cost V 1 base and J 5 bases; bases outside gene matches: 8. Germline values: CDR1 SGHTA, CDR2 FQGNSA. The CDR3 totals 15 residues. CDR3 residues: CASSLDYNRGNEQYF. The CDR3 bases are TGTGCCAGCAGCTTAGATTACAACAGGGGCAACGAGCAGTACTTC.

This clonotype was seen repeatedly, ten times or more. This chain links TRBV6-6 with TRBJ2-7, with D unresolved. This CDR3 comprises 15 residues. The V end lost 2 bases, the J end lost 4 bases, and 15 bases lay between the germline ends. Germline values: CDR1 MNHNY, CDR2 SVGAGI (reference sequence). The CDR3 spells CASSYAPVNSYEQYF. CDR3 bases: TGTGCCAGCAGTTACGCCCCGGTAAATTCGTACGAGCAGTACTTC.

As for this clonotype: A much larger clonotype is one base distant, so this may be a read error. This chain uses TRBV4-1 with TRBJ1-5; D gene ambiguous. Germline CDR1 reads MGHRA; CDR2 reads YSYEKL. This CDR3 has 13 amino acids. In DNA form, the CDR3 reads TGCGCCAGCATCCAAGGCACCCATCAGCCCCAGCATTTT. Encoded protein: CASIQGTHQPQHF.

About this clonotype itself: A much larger clone differs from this one at a single base, so this may be a read error. The chain joins TRBV7-3 to TRBJ2-4, with 7 bases fitting TRBD1. Germline V gene sequence: CDR1 SGHTA, CDR2 FQGTGA. The CDR3 is made up of 13 amino acids. This chain's CDR3 is CASSPTGTNIEYF. The CDR3 DNA reads as TGTGCCAGCAGCCCGACAGGGACAAACATTGAGTACTTC. The full variable domain, its missing parts supplied by reference TRBV7-3 and TRBJ2-4, is GAGVSQTPSNKVTEKGKYVELRCDPISGHTALYWYRQSLGQGPEFLIYFQGTGAADDSGLPNDRFFAVRPEGSVSTLKIQRTERGDSAVYLCASSPTGTNIEYFGAGTRLSVL.

This clonotype has a count of ten or more. This chain connects TRBV7-2 to TRBJ1-2; no definite D call. The V end was cut by 6 bases, the J end by 2 bases, with 1 base between. The CDR3 runs 10 residues. Germline CDR1 reads SGHTA; CDR2 reads FQGNSA. The CDR3 region has the DNA TGTGCCAGCAGGAACTATGGCTACACCTTC. Residues: CASRNYGYTF.

Remarks on this clonotype: A single base separates this from a much larger clone, so it may be a read error. The chain has TRBV29-1 and TRBJ2-1; D not resolved. This CDR3 has 14 amino acids. CDR1 SQVTM and CDR2 ANQGSEA come from the germline V gene. The CDR3 here is CSVTPNTAYNEKFF. As DNA, the CDR3 is TGCAGCGTTACGCCCAATACCGCCTACAATGAGAAGTTCTTC.

Notes on this clonotype: It may be a read error: a sequence one base away is much more abundant. This sequence joins TRBV7-2 and TRBJ1-1; D is undetermined. This CDR3 contains 16 residues. CDR1 is SGHTA, CDR2 FQGNSA, per germline. Between the trimmed V and J ends, which lost 7 bases and 0 bases, there was a span of 18 bases. CDR3 sequence: CASTLRHRTLNTEAFF. In DNA, the CDR3 is TGTGCCAGCACCCTGAGACACAGAACTTTGAACACTGAAGCTTTCTTT. Drawing the rest from reference TRBV7-2 and TRBJ1-1, the complete variable domain is GAGVSQSPSNKVTEKGKDVELRCDPISGHTALYWYRQSLGQGLEFLIYFQGNSAPDKSGLPSDRFSAERTGGSVSTLTIQRTQQEDSAVYLCASTLRHRTLNTEAFFGQGTRLTVV.

Comments on this clonotype: Its ends do not fully match the called genes, so a read error is possible. The chain is built from TRBV29-1 and TRBJ1-1; D is undetermined. CDR1 is SQVTM and CDR2 is ANQGSEA in the germline V gene. The CDR3 spans 11 residues. The DNA of the CDR3 is TGCAGCGTTGAATCTCCGGCTGAAGCTCTCTTT. The encoded protein is CSVESPAEALF.

At least ten counts were recorded for this clonotype. The gene calls are TRBV7-2 and TRBJ1-1; no firm D call. Trimming left V 5 bases short and J 1 base short, with 8 bases between. Germline assignment: CDR1 SGHTA and CDR2 FQGNSA. The CDR3 is 13 amino acids. CDR3 loop: CASSANGNTEAFF. The CDR3 coding sequence is TGTGCCAGCAGCGCGAACGGGAACACTGAAGCTTTCTTT.

This clonotype was seen many times. The chain employs TRBV20-1 and TRBJ2-1; TRBD2 might be the D (5 bases). Per the germline V gene, CDR1 is DFQATT and CDR2 is SNEGSKA (reference sequence). V was trimmed by 1 base and J by 7 bases, leaving 17 bases between them. The CDR3 consists of 15 residues. The CDR3 loop reads CSARGSLGSGNEQFF. The CDR3 DNA sequence: TGCAGTGCTAGAGGGTCGTTAGGGTCGGGGAATGAGCAGTTCTTC.

This clonotype was seen ten or more times. The chain links TRBV28 to TRBJ2-3, with TRBD1 matching 9 bases. The ends lost 4 bases at V and 3 bases at J; junction bases unmatched: 14. In germline, CDR1 is MDHEN, CDR2 SYDVKM. The CDR3 consists of 18 residues. The CDR3: CASSSILLQGAPTDTQYF. CDR3 nucleotides: TGTGCCAGCAGTTCCATACTCTTACAGGGGGCGCCGACAGATACGCAGTATTTT.

This clonotype was counted many times. The J gene is TRBJ2-5, the V gene TRBV4-1, with D perhaps TRBD2 (5 bases). This CDR3 has 15 amino acids. The V and J ends lost 0 bases and 1 base respectively, with 9 bases between them. The germline gives CDR1 MGHRA, CDR2 YSYEKL. The CDR3, as DNA: TGCGCCAGCAGCCAAGATCCCCTAGCCCAAGAGACCCAGTACTTC. Protein: CASSQDPLAQETQYF.

Points on this clonotype: A clone one base away is much larger, so this may be a read error. This chain joins TRBV4-1 and TRBJ2-1, with D tentatively TRBD2 (6 bases). The CDR3 contains 16 residues. The germline V gene has CDR1 MGHRA and CDR2 YSYEKL. V was shortened by 7 bases and J by 1 base, with 17 bases between the two germline ends. The CDR3: CASTVLRSGSYNEQFF. For the CDR3, the DNA is TGCGCCAGCACCGTCCTGCGGAGCGGGTCCTACAATGAGCAGTTCTTC.

There are many counts of this clonotype. The genes are TRBV14 and TRBJ2-1; D is possibly TRBD1 (5 bases). Trimming removed 2 bases at V and 4 bases at J, with 6 bases between. Looked up from germline, CDR1 is SGHDN and CDR2 is FVKESK. CDR3 length: 13 residues. DNA for the CDR3: TGTGCCAGCAGCCAAAGGGGATACAATGAGCAGTTCTTC. Protein: CASSQRGYNEQFF.

This clonotype was seen repeatedly, ten times or more. This rearrangement joins TRBV19 to TRBJ2-1; 14 nucleotides match TRBD2. V lost 3 bases, J lost 7 bases, and 26 bases stayed unmatched. This CDR3 has 23 amino acids. Germline V gives CDR1 LNHDA, CDR2 SQIVND (reference sequence). CDR3 loop: CASSIRRRGKKPGLAGVRNEQFF. The CDR3 DNA is TGTGCCAGTAGTATTCGACGGCGGGGGAAGAAACCGGGACTAGCGGGAGTTAGGAATGAGCAGTTCTTC. Drawing the rest from reference TRBV19 and TRBJ2-1, the complete variable domain is DGGITQSPKYLFRKEGQNVTLSCEQNLNHDAMYWYRQDPGQGLRLIYYSQIVNDFQKGDIAEGYSVSREKKESFPLTVTSAQKNPTAFYLCASSIRRRGKKPGLAGVRNEQFFGPGTRLTVL.